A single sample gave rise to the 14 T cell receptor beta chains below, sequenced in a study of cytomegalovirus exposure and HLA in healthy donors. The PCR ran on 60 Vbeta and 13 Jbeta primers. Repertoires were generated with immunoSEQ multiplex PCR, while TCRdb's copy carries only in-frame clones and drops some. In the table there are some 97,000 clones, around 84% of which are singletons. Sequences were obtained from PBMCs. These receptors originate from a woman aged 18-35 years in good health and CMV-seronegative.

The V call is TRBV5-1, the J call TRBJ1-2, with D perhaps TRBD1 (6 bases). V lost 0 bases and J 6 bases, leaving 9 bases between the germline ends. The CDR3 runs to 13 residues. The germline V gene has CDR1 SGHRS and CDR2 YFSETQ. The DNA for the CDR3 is TGCGCCAGCAGCTTGGAACCAGGGGATGGCTACACCTTC. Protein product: CASSLEPGDGYTF. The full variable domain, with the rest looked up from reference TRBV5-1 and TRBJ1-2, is KAGVTQTPRYLIKTRGQQVTLSCSPISGHRSVSWYQQTPGQGLQFLFEYFSETQRNKGNFPGRFSGRQFSNSRSEMNVSTLELGDSALYLCASSLEPGDGYTFGSGTRLTVV.

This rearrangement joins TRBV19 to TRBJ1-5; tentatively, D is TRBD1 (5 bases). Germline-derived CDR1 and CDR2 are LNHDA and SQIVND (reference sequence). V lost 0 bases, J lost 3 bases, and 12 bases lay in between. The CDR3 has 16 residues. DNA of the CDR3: TGTGCCAGTAGTATAGACCTGACAGCGTTCAATCAGCCCCAGCATTTT. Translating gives CASSIDLTAFNQPQHF.

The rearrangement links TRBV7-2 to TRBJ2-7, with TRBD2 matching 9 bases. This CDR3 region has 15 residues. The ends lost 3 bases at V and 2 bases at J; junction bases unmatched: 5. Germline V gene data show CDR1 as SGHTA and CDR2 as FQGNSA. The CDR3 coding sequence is TGTGCCAGCAGCTTCAATAGCGGGAGCCCCTACGAGCAGTACTTC. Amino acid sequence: CASSFNSGSPYEQYF.

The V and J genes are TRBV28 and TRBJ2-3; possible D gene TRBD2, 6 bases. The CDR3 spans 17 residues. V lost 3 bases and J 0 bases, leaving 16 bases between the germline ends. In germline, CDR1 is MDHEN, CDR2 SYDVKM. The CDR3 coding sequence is TGTGCCAGCAGTTTGACCCTAATGGCGGGGAGCACAGATACGCAGTATTTT. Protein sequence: CASSLTLMAGSTDTQYF. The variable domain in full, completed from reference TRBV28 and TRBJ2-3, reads DVKVTQSSRYLVKRTGEKVFLECVQDMDHENMFWYRQDPGLGLRLIYFSYDVKMKEKGDIPEGYSVSREKKERFSLILESASTNQTSMYLCASSLTLMAGSTDTQYFGPGTRLTVL.

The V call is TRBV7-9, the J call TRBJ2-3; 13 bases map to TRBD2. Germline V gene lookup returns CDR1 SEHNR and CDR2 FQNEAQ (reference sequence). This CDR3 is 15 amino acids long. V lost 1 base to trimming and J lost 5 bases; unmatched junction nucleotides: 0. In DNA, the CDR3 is TGTGCCAGCAGCTTAGGGACTAGCGGGAGAGATACGCAGTATTTT. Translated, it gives CASSLGTSGRDTQYF.

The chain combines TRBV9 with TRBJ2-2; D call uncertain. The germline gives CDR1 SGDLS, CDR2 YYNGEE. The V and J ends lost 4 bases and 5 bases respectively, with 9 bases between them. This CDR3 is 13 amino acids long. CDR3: CASSPQSTGELFF. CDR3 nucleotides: TGTGCCAGCAGCCCCCAGTCAACCGGGGAGCTGTTTTTT.

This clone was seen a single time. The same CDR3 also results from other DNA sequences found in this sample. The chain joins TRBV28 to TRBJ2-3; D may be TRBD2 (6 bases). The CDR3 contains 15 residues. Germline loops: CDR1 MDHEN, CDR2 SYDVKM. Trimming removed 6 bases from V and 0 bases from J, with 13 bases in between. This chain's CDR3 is CASRLLGTSTDTQYF. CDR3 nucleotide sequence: TGTGCCAGCAGACTACTCGGGACTAGCACAGATACGCAGTATTTT.

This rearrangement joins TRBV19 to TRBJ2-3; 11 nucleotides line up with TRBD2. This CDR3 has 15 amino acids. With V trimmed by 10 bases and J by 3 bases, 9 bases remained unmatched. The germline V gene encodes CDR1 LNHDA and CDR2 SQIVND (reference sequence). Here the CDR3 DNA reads TGTGCCACCCGCGGGCTAGCGGGGGGTACAGATACGCAGTATTTT. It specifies CATRGLAGGTDTQYF.

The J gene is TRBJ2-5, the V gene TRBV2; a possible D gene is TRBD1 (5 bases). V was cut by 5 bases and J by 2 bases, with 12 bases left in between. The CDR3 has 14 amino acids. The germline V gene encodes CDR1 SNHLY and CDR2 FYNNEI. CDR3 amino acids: CASSRTRVQETQYF. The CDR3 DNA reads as TGTGCCAGCAGTCGCACCAGGGTTCAAGAGACCCAGTACTTC.

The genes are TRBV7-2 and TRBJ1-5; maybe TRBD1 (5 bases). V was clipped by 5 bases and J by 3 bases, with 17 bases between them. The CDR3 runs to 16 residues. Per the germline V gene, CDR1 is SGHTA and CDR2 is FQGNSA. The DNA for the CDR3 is TGTGCCAGCAGCCCAACAGGACGAAACTTCAATCAGCCCCAGCATTTT. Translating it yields CASSPTGRNFNQPQHF.

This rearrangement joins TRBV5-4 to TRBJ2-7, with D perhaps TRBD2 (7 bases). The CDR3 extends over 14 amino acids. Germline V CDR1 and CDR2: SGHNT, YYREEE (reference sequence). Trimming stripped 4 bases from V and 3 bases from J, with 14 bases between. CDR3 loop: CASSKRGGNYEQYF. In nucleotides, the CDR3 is TGTGCCAGCAGCAAAAGGGGGGGCAACTACGAGCAGTACTTC.

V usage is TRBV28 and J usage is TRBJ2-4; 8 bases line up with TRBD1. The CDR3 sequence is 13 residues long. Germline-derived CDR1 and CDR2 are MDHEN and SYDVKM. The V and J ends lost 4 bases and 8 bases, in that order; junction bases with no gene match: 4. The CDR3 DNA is TGTGCCAGCAGTTACGCGGACAGGGACATTCAGTACTTC. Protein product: CASSYADRDIQYF.

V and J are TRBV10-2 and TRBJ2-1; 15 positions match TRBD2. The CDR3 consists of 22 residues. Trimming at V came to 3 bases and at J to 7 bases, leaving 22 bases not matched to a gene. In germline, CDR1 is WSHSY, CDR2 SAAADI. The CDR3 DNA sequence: TGCGCCAGCAGTGACCCGGGATGGTTCGGCAGGGGACTAGCGGGGGGCCCTAATGAGCAGTTCTTC. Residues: CASSDPGWFGRGLAGGPNEQFF.

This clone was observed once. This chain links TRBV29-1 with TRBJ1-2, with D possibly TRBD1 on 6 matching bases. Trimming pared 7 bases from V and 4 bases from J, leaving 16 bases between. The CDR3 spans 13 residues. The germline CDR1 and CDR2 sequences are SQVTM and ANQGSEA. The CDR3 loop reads CSAQGGGSYGYTF. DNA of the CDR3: TGCAGCGCGCAGGGAGGGGGGAGCTATGGCTACACCTTC. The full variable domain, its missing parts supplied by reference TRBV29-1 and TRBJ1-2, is SAVISQKPSRDICQRGTSLTIQCQVDSQVTMMFWYRQQPGQSLTLIATANQGSEATYESGFVIDKFPISRPNLTFSTLTVSNMSPEDSSIYLCSAQGGGSYGYTFGSGTRLTVV.